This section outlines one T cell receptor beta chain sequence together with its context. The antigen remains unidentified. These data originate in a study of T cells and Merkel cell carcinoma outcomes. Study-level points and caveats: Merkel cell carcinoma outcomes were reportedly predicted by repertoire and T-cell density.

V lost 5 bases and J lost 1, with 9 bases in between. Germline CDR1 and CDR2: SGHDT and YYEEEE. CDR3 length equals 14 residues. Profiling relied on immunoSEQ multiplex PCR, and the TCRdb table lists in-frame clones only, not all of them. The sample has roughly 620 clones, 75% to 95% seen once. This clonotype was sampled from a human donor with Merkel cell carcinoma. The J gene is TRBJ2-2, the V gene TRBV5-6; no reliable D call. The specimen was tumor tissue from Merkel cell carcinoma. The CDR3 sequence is CASRGRLNTGELFF. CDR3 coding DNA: TGTGCCAGCAGGGGCAGGCTGAACACCGGGGAGCTGTTTTTT.